Listed below are T cell receptor beta chains from one sample, sequenced in a study of beta chain features in type 1 diabetes. Clones were read by immunoSEQ multiplex PCR, and TCRdb kept only the in-frame ones, dropping some. The data hold hundreds of thousands of clones, with 11% to 15% observed a single time. The material sequenced was central memory CD4+ T cells from blood. These receptors originate from a young man in good health. Each CDR3 is given with its conserved first and last residue.

j_call,v_call,cdr3_aa
TRBJ2-2,TRBV11-3,CASSLDRGAGELFF
TRBJ1-1,TRBV10-3,CAIKGPTKDTEAFF
TRBJ1-1,TRBV19,CASSSSRTGGNTEAFF
TRBJ2-3,TRBV6-5,CASRTMTGGTDTQYF
TRBJ1-5,TRBV19,CASSIGQGENNQPQHF
TRBJ2-3,TRBV9,CASSVGLARDADTQYF
TRBJ2-5,TRBV5-4,CASRETGRQETQYF
TRBJ1-2,TRBV18,CASSEIRGSLDGYTF
TRBJ2-1,TRBV5-1,CASSPTGTSGGSSYNEQFF
TRBJ2-3,TRBV12-5,CASGSATAGTDTQYF
TRBJ2-7,TRBV18,CASSPEKVVYEQYF
TRBJ2-7,TRBV6-5,CAISESSPPEQYF
TRBJ2-1,TRBV5-6,CASSGGTNNEQFF
TRBJ1-2,TRBV15,CATSKPDYGYTF
TRBJ1-2,TRBV30,CAWGPSSSGYTF
TRBJ2-3,TRBV30,CAITSASGGPSTDTQYF
TRBJ1-2,TRBV7-2,CASSKESGARGYGYTF
TRBJ2-7,TRBV21-1,CASNKFKRNTSSYEQYF
TRBJ1-4,TRBV9,CASSVGAGWGEKLFF
TRBJ1-1,TRBV30,CAWRGDGHSNTEAFF
TRBJ1-2,TRBV29-1,CSAPQTGTVGYTF
TRBJ2-7,TRBV5-6,CASSSNGGQYF
TRBJ1-4,TRBV4-1,CASSPRTTNEKLFF
TRBJ2-3,TRBV9,CASSVDGGADTQYF
TRBJ2-3,TRBV6-5,CASSLAGPLVGTQYF
TRBJ2-5,TRBV11-2,CASSLRTGEKTQYF
TRBJ2-1,TRBV5-4,CASSLDPSSPSYEQFF
TRBJ2-2,TRBV5-1,CASSASQGNTGELFF
TRBJ1-3,TRBV29-1,CSVGAGNTIYF
TRBJ2-5,TRBV7-2,CASSLGLSQETQYF
TRBJ2-5,TRBV29-1,CSVVLLPGGQETQYF
TRBJ2-2,TRBV9,CASSANLASGELFF
TRBJ2-2,TRBV7-9,CASTTQMLTGELFF
TRBJ1-1,TRBV2,CASSGSRYGDTEAFF
TRBJ2-5,TRBV7-9,CASSLVGAPDSVRGAQYF
TRBJ2-7,TRBV6-6,CASSPRQVIEQYF
TRBJ1-6,TRBV14,CASAFRNSPLHF
TRBJ2-7,TRBV4-3,CASSQETGSEQYF
TRBJ1-2,TRBV2,CASRVTSYGYTF
TRBJ2-4,TRBV7-3,CASSLARYQNIQYF
TRBJ1-5,TRBV6-6,CASRSTGVGQPQHF